The 16 T cell receptor beta chains listed next were all sequenced from one sample in a study of regulatory T cells in long-lasting Graves disease. Arm-PCR of CDR3 regions and iRepertoire HTBI primers were the basis on which TCR beta libraries were built. One entry per CDR3 protein, called by TCRdb with MiXCR from the multiplex PCR reads. The sample records roughly 530,000 distinct CDR3 sequences, about 16% being singletons. This sample's time point: newly diagnosed GD, antithyroid drugs for less than 3 months. Making the TCR library involved RNA that had been extracted from PBMCs. This sample also belongs to another study, concerning T cells in Graves' hyperthyroidism and ophthalmopathy.

The material was peripheral blood mononuclear cells (PBMCs), obtained at new diagnosis, from a patient treated with antithyroid drugs. The receptors were gathered from a woman between 40 and 65 years old with Graves disease.

This clonotype was seen many times. V and J are TRBV2 and TRBJ2-7; no definite D call. There are 12 residues in the CDR3. V dropped 6 bases and J dropped 3 bases, with 9 bases sitting between them. Germline V gene lookup returns CDR1 SNHLY and CDR2 FYNNEI. Here the CDR3 DNA reads TGTGCCAGCAGGGCAACATACTACGAGCAGTACTTC. Translated: CASRATYYEQYF. The entire variable domain, with the rest obtained from reference TRBV2 and TRBJ2-7, is as follows: EPEVTQTPSHQVTQMGQEVILRCVPISNHLYFYWYRQILGQKVEFLVSFYNNEISEKSEIFDDQFSVERPDGSNFTLKIRSTKLEDSAMYFCASRATYYEQYFGPGTRLTVT.

This clonotype was picked up many times. This rearrangement joins TRBV6-1 to TRBJ2-5, with a weak D call TRBD2 (5 bases). Germline assignment: CDR1 MNHNS and CDR2 SASEGT. CDR3 size: 15 residues. Trimming cost V 7 bases and J 5 bases, with 20 bases left between them. CDR3 residues: CASTYSLARLETQYF. In DNA form, the CDR3 reads TGTGCCAGCACCTATAGCCTAGCTAGGCTGGAGACCCAGTACTTC.

As concerns this clonotype: A single base separates this from a much larger clone, so it may be a read error. Because the CDR3 is missing its conserved closing phenylalanine or tryptophan, this is likely a read error. The V and J genes are TRBV7-2 and TRBJ2-3; TRBD2 matches at 10 bases. V shed 5 bases and J 3 bases; nucleotides not matched to a gene: 8. This CDR3 is built from 16 residues. Germline lookup yields CDR1 SGHTA and CDR2 FQGNSA. CDR3 residues: CASSPQRGGGTDTQYL. CDR3 DNA sequence: TGTGCCAGCAGCCCACAGCGGGGGGGTGGGACAGATACGCAGTATCTT.

In its sample, this clonotype was seen many times. This rearrangement joins TRBV2 to TRBJ2-3; maybe TRBD1 (5 bases). This CDR3 comprises 15 residues. Germline assignment: CDR1 SNHLY and CDR2 FYNNEI. The V end lost 0 bases, the J end lost 5 bases, and 12 bases lay between the germline ends. Here the CDR3 reads CASSEAGAGKDTQYF. The DNA for the CDR3 is TGTGCCAGCAGTGAAGCTGGGGCAGGGAAAGATACGCAGTATTTT.

In its sample, this clonotype was seen many times. The CDR3: CASSPPHLKGEAFF. The CDR3 bases are TGTGCCAGCTCACCACCGCATCTCAAGGGAGAAGCTTTCTTT. V is TRBV18 and J is TRBJ1-1; D unclear. The CDR3 runs 14 residues. V was trimmed by 0 bases and J by 8 bases, leaving 13 bases between them. Germline CDR1 reads KGHSH; CDR2 reads LQKENI.

Concerning this clonotype: As the CDR3 is not closed by the conserved phenylalanine or tryptophan, this likely results from a read error. The chain uses TRBV18 and TRBJ2-1; D possibly matches TRBD1 or TRBD2 (5 bases each). The CDR3 sequence is 12 residues long. Trimming cost V 3 bases and J 6 bases, with 6 bases left between them. Germline CDR1 is KGHSH and CDR2 is LQKENI. The CDR3 spells CASSPGTNEQFS. The CDR3 DNA is TGTGCCAGCTCACCCGGGACCAATGAGCAGTTCTCC.

Ten or more counts support this clonotype. The chain employs TRBV27 and TRBJ1-2, with unresolved D. Germline V gene data show CDR1 as MNHEY and CDR2 as SMNVEV (reference sequence). The CDR3 covers 16 residues. Trimming shortened V by 5 bases and J by 7 bases, and 23 bases separated the two germline ends. CDR3 residues: CASSTLLGSGRAGYTF. The DNA of the CDR3 is TGTGCCAGCAGTACCTTGTTGGGTTCGGGTAGGGCTGGCTACACCTTC.

This clonotype showed up many times. The rearrangement uses TRBV6-1 and TRBJ2-3; TRBD2 agrees at 10 bases. Germline CDR1 reads MNHNS; CDR2 reads SASEGT. The trim removed 6 bases at V and 3 bases at J, leaving 12 bases unmatched. This CDR3 contains 17 residues. CDR3 protein: CASSGSGGSSPTDTQYF. In DNA form, the CDR3 reads TGTGCCAGCAGCGGTAGCGGGGGGTCGTCTCCTACAGATACGCAGTATTTT.

The CDR3 protein is CASSPGQETNTGELFF. The DNA of the CDR3 is TGTGCCAGCAGCCCGGGACAGGAGACGAACACCGGGGAGCTGTTTTTT. The V call is TRBV4-2, the J call TRBJ2-2; the match to TRBD1 covers 8 bases. There are 16 residues in the CDR3. V gave up 4 bases and J gave up 0 bases; unmatched junction bases: 4. Germline loops: CDR1 LGHNA, CDR2 YNFKEQ.

Only a few counts were recorded for this clonotype. The chain combines TRBV6-2 or TRBV6-3 with TRBJ2-3; no clear D gene. The V gene lost 4 bases and the J gene lost 6 bases, with 5 bases spanning the gap. Germline V lookup: CDR1 MNHEY, CDR2 SVGEGT. The CDR3 contains 11 residues. The CDR3: CASSSVDTQYF. CDR3 nucleotides: TGTGCCAGCAGTTCGGTGGATACGCAGTATTTT.

This chain links TRBV7-9 with TRBJ1-2; the match to TRBD1 covers 8 bases. Germline V gene lookup returns CDR1 SEHNR and CDR2 FQNEAQ (reference sequence). With V trimmed by 6 bases and J by 6 bases, 9 bases remained unmatched. This CDR3 comprises 14 residues. The CDR3, as DNA: TGTGCCAGCAGTTATCCCGACAGGGGCGATGGCTACACCTTC. Amino acids: CASSYPDRGDGYTF.

In the case of this clonotype: This likely came from a read error, as a far larger clone is one base away. V gene TRBV2 combines with J gene TRBJ2-7; 10 nucleotides align to TRBD2. With 6 bases clipped from V and 7 bases from J, the junction kept 12 bases outside the gene matches. This CDR3 has 15 amino acids. CDR1 is SNHLY and CDR2 is FYNNEI in the germline V gene. CDR3 protein: CASRPWTSGHNEQYF. In DNA form, the CDR3 reads TGTGCCAGCAGACCTTGGACTAGCGGCCACAATGAGCAGTACTTC.

The chain links TRBV28 to TRBJ2-4, with D perhaps TRBD2 (6 bases). Germline V lookup: CDR1 MDHEN, CDR2 SYDVKM. This CDR3 is 14 amino acids long. Trimming cost V 5 bases and J 9 bases, with 17 bases left between them. CDR3 sequence reads: CASSLPGDVAIQYF. CDR3 DNA: TGTGCCAGCAGTCTGCCGGGGGACGTGGCCATTCAGTACTTC.

Ten or more counts support this clonotype. The chain combines TRBV7-3 with TRBJ1-2, with TRBD1 matching over 7 bases. The V gene end was trimmed by 5 bases and the J gene end by 3 bases; junction bases not matched to a gene: 9. The CDR3 has 15 amino acids. CDR1 and CDR2 from the germline V gene are SGHTA and FQGTGA. The chain's CDR3 is CASSPATGADYGYTF. DNA for the CDR3: TGTGCCAGCAGCCCTGCAACAGGGGCGGACTATGGCTACACCTTC.

This clonotype appeared many times. The J gene is TRBJ1-2, the V gene TRBV2; perhaps TRBD1 as D (6 bases). The CDR3 length is 15 residues. V was pared by 5 bases and J by 4 bases, with 17 bases between. Germline loops: CDR1 SNHLY, CDR2 FYNNEI. As DNA, the CDR3 is TGTGCCAGCAGTCTAAAGGGGGTCTCGGTCTATGGCTACACCTTC. Translation: CASSLKGVSVYGYTF. The complete variable domain, with remaining parts taken from reference TRBV2 and TRBJ1-2, reads EPEVTQTPSHQVTQMGQEVILRCVPISNHLYFYWYRQILGQKVEFLVSFYNNEISEKSEIFDDQFSVERPDGSNFTLKIRSTKLEDSAMYFCASSLKGVSVYGYTFGSGTRLTVV.

In this sample, this clonotype turned up many times. V usage is TRBV18 and J usage is TRBJ1-5; D is unresolved. Trimming left V 3 bases short and J 10 bases short, with 13 bases between. CDR1 and CDR2 (germline): KGHSH, LQKENI. This CDR3 contains 13 residues. CDR3 in DNA: TGTGCCAGCTCACCCAGTAGGGAGAAACCCCAGCATTTT. It specifies CASSPSREKPQHF.